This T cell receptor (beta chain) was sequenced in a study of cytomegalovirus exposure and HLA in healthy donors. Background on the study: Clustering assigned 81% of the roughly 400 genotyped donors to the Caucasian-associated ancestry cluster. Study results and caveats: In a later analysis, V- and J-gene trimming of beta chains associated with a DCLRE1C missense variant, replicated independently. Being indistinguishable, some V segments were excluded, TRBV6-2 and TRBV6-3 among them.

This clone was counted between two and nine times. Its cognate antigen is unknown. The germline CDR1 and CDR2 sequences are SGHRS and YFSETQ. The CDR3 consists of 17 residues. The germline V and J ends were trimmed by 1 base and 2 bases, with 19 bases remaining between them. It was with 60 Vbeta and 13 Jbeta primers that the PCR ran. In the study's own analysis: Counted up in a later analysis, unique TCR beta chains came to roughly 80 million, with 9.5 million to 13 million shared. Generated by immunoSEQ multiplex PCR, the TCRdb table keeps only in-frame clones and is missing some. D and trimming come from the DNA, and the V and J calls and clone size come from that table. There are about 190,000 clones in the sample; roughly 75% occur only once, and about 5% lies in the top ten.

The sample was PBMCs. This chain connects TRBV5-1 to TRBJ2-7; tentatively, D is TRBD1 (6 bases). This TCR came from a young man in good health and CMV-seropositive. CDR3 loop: CASSLNFGGRGPYEQYF. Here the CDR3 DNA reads TGCGCCAGCAGCTTGAACTTCGGTGGCAGGGGACCCTACGAGCAGTACTTC. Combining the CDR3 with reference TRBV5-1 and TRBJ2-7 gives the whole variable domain KAGVTQTPRYLIKTRGQQVTLSCSPISGHRSVSWYQQTPGQGLQFLFEYFSETQRNKGNFPGRFSGRQFSNSRSEMNVSTLELGDSALYLCASSLNFGGRGPYEQYFGPGTRLTVT.